The rows below give T cell receptor beta chains drawn from one sample of a study of blood T cells in healthy people across ages. TCRdb ran MiXCR on the 5' RACE reads and lists one entry per CDR3 protein. The repertoire includes some 670,000 distinct CDR3 sequences, around 52% of them detected once, and roughly 14% sits in the top ten. The sequenced material came from blood. The receptors here all came from an elderly woman in good health. Each CDR3 is given with its conserved first and last residue. A D gene is named only where the DNA matches it firmly. Clone size appears in some rows only: once, few, many, or a class for an expanded clone.

j_call	v_call	clone_size	d_call	cdr3_aa	cdr3_nt
TRBJ2-3	TRBV15	few	TRBD2	CATSRPFTSGSANTQYF	TGTGCCACCAGCAGACCCTTCACTAGCGGGAGTGCGAATACGCAGTATTTT
TRBJ2-1	TRBV7-6	many	TRBD2	CASSLVGTSTDEQFF	TGTGCCAGCAGCTTAGTTGGGACTAGTACCGATGAGCAGTTCTTC
TRBJ2-7	TRBV29-1	.	.	CGVLDSATYEQYF	TGCGGCGTTTTGGACAGCGCCACTTACGAGCAGTACTTC
TRBJ1-1	TRBV29-1	few	TRBD1	CSADRGMYGAFF	TGCAGCGCCGACAGGGGGATGTATGGGGCTTTCTTT
TRBJ2-1	TRBV29-1	.	TRBD1	CSVGQYNEQFF	TGCAGCGTGGGACAGTACAATGAGCAGTTCTTC
TRBJ1-2	TRBV30	.	.	CAWSLSRLGWGGYTF	TGTGCCTGGAGTCTTTCTCGTCTCGGATGGGGAGGCTACACCTTC
TRBJ2-3	TRBV5-6	.	.	CASSLDWTAYGTQYF	TGTGCCAGCAGTCTGGACTGGACTGCCTACGGTACGCAGTATTTT
TRBJ1-4	TRBV12-1	.	.	CASSVAGTKNEKLFF	TGTGCCAGCAGCGTTGCCGGGACAAAAAATGAAAAACTGTTTTTT
TRBJ1-2	TRBV20-1	.	.	CSAWQGGYTF	TGCAGTGCCTGGCAGGGCGGCTACACCTTC
TRBJ2-1	TRBV5-1	many	.	CASSTDSNNEQFF	TGCGCCAGCTCCACTGACAGCAACAATGAGCAGTTCTTC
TRBJ1-4	TRBV27	.	TRBD1	CASSSADRVGAEKLFF	TGTGCCAGCAGTTCAGCCGACAGGGTCGGCGCTGAAAAACTGTTTTTT
TRBJ1-6	TRBV7-2	many	TRBD1	CASSATGFSPLHF	TGTGCCAGCAGCGCGACAGGGTTTTCACCCCTCCACTTT
TRBJ2-5	TRBV9	.	.	CASSVAQHQTQYF	TGTGCCAGCAGCGTAGCACAGCACCAGACCCAGTACTTC
TRBJ2-7	TRBV10-3	.	TRBD1	CAITTGVVEQYF	TGTGCCATCACCACAGGGGTGGTCGAGCAGTACTTC
TRBJ2-3	TRBV5-6	few	.	CASSPYLRPSTDTQYF	TGTGCCAGCAGCCCCTACCTAAGACCTAGCACAGATACGCAGTATTTT
TRBJ2-3	TRBV18	.	.	CASSSDLGGDTQYF	TGTGCCAGCTCATCTGACCTCGGGGGAGATACGCAGTATTTT
TRBJ2-3	TRBV5-1	.	TRBD2	CASSLVRAGDTQYF	TGCGCCAGCAGCTTGGTTAGAGCGGGGGATACGCAGTATTTT
TRBJ2-3	TRBV15	.	.	CATSRERYRVRTDTQYF	TGTGCCACCAGCAGAGAACGCTACAGGGTGCGTACAGATACGCAGTATTTT
TRBJ2-7	TRBV15	.	.	CATSSFSGEGQYF	TGTGCCACCAGCAGTTTTAGCGGCGAAGGGCAGTACTTC
TRBJ2-3	TRBV20-1	.	.	CSARQAPGTQYF	TGCAGTGCTAGACAGGCCCCGGGAACGCAGTATTTT
TRBJ2-1	TRBV4-1	many	TRBD2	CASSHASGARVNEQFF	TGCGCCAGCAGCCATGCTAGCGGTGCCCGGGTCAATGAGCAGTTCTTC
TRBJ1-4	TRBV29-1	.	.	CSVEGGGSGEKLFF	TGCAGCGTTGAAGGGGGAGGGTCTGGTGAAAAACTGTTTTTT
TRBJ2-1	TRBV28	many	.	CASISVYNEQFF	TGTGCCAGTATTAGTGTTTACAATGAGCAGTTCTTC
TRBJ2-7	TRBV7-2	.	.	CASSLGPRGYEQYF	TGTGCCAGCAGCTTAGGCCCCAGGGGCTACGAGCAGTACTTC
TRBJ2-1	TRBV2	once	.	CASSLGRYLVGAGNEQFF	TGTGCCAGCAGCCTTGGGAGATACTTAGTGGGAGCCGGCAATGAGCAGTTCTTC
TRBJ2-2	TRBV7-9	few	.	CASSLAPGAGSDSTGELFF	TGTGCCAGCAGCTTAGCCCCTGGGGCAGGGAGCGATAGCACCGGGGAGCTGTTTTTT
TRBJ2-3	TRBV5-1	.	.	CASSLGVRKYF	TGCGCCAGCAGCTTGGGAGTACGGAAGTATTTT
TRBJ2-5	TRBV7-9	.	.	CASSSPGYETQYF	TGTGCCAGCAGCTCCCCCGGTTACGAGACCCAGTACTTC
TRBJ1-1	TRBV12-3/TRBV12-4	few	.	CASSLGGPGTEAFF	TGTGCCAGCAGTTTGGGGGGGCCGGGGACTGAAGCTTTCTTT
TRBJ1-2	TRBV9	many	TRBD1	CASSVGQGVGYTF	TGTGCCAGCAGCGTAGGCCAGGGGGTTGGCTACACCTTC
TRBJ1-2	TRBV12-3/TRBV12-4	.	.	CASSLVDRKNYGYTF	TGTGCCAGCAGTTTAGTTGACAGAAAGAACTATGGCTACACCTTC
TRBJ1-2	TRBV14	.	.	CASSQVRTDHGCTF	TGTGCCAGCAGCCAAGTTCGGACGGACCATGGCTGCACCTTC
TRBJ2-1	TRBV28	.	.	CASSLFDEQFF	TGTGCCAGCAGTTTGTTCGATGAGCAGTTCTTC
TRBJ1-1	TRBV5-1	.	.	CASSLSSENTEAFF	TGCGCCAGCAGCTTGTCTTCCGAGAACACTGAAGCTTTCTTT
TRBJ2-1	TRBV7-9	.	TRBD1	CASRPGTANNEQFF	TGTGCCAGCAGACCCGGGACAGCCAACAATGAGCAGTTCTTC
TRBJ2-2	TRBV7-2	once	.	CAKSRGPAGELFF	TGTGCCAAGTCTCGCGGACCGGCCGGGGAGCTGTTTTTT
TRBJ1-1	TRBV5-1	.	.	CASIVGRGLAEAFF	TGCGCCAGCATCGTAGGGAGGGGTTTAGCTGAAGCTTTCTTT
TRBJ2-5	TRBV7-9	many	.	CASSLDGKVGTQYF	TGTGCCAGCAGCTTAGATGGAAAAGTGGGGACCCAGTACTTC
TRBJ2-1	TRBV7-7	many	.	CASSSTSSGPNLRNEQFF	TGTGCTAGCAGCTCAACATCCTCCGGGCCTAATCTTCGAAATGAGCAGTTCTTC
TRBJ2-1	TRBV12-3/TRBV12-4	.	TRBD2	CASSPGTSGRSFLNEQFF	TGTGCCAGCAGCCCCGGGACTAGCGGGAGGAGTTTTCTCAATGAGCAGTTCTTC
TRBJ1-6	TRBV7-9	few	.	CASGERVGISPLHF	TGTGCCAGCGGCGAACGGGTGGGGATTTCACCCCTCCACTTT
TRBJ2-1	TRBV4-1	many	.	CAGRRGTEYNEQFF	TGCGCCGGACGGCGGGGTACCGAGTACAATGAGCAGTTCTTC
TRBJ2-7	TRBV25-1	.	TRBD1	CASSDRDRVIGEQYF	TGTGCCAGCAGTGACCGGGACAGGGTAATTGGCGAGCAGTACTTC
TRBJ2-7	TRBV7-2	once	TRBD1	CASSLVGQALHEQYF	TGTGCCAGCAGCTTAGTGGGACAGGCTCTTCACGAGCAGTACTTC
TRBJ1-4	TRBV28	many	.	CASSQQGGKNEKLFF	TGTGCCAGCAGTCAACAGGGAGGTAAAAACGAAAAACTGTTTTTT
TRBJ2-1	TRBV10-3	.	TRBD2	CAISESPGAGNNNEQFF	TGTGCCATCAGTGAGTCCCCTGGAGCGGGGAACAACAATGAGCAGTTCTTC
TRBJ2-5	TRBV5-1	many	.	CASSSYAGPGETQYF	TGCGCCAGCAGCTCGTACGCGGGGCCAGGAGAGACCCAGTACTTC
TRBJ2-1	TRBV29-1	.	.	CSAQVVVYNEQFF	TGCAGCGCCCAGGTAGTGGTTTACAATGAGCAGTTCTTC